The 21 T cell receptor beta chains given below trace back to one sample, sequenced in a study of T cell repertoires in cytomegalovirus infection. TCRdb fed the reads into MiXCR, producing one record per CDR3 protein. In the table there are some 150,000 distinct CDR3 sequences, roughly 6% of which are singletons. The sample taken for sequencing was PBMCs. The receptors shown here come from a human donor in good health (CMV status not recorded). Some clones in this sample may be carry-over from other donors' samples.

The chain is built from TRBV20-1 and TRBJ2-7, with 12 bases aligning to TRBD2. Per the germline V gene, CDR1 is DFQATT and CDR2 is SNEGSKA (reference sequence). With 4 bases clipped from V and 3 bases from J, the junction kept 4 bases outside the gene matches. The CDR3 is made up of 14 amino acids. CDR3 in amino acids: CSAKLAGGNYEQYF. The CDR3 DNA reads TGCAGTGCTAAACTAGCGGGGGGTAACTACGAGCAGTACTTC.

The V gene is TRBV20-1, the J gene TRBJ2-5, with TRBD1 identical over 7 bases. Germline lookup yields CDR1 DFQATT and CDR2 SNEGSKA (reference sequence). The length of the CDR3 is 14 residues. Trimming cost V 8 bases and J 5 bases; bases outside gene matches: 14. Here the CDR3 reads CSKLSTGVGETQYF. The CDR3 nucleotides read TGCAGTAAACTCTCTACAGGGGTTGGGGAGACCCAGTACTTC.

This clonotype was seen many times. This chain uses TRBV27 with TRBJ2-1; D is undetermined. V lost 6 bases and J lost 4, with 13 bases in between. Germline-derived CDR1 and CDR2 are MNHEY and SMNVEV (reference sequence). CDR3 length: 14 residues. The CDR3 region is CASRLGHTYNEQFF. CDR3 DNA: TGTGCCAGCAGGTTAGGGCACACTTACAATGAGCAGTTCTTC.

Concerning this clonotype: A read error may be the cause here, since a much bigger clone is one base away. The CDR3 DNA sequence: TGTGCCAGCAGCTTGGGAGGATCGCTCGAGACCCAGTACTTC. This gives the protein CASSLGGSLETQYF. V and J are TRBV7-6 and TRBJ2-5; TRBD2 might be the D (6 bases). Germline lookup yields CDR1 SGHVS and CDR2 FNYEAQ. CDR3 length equals 14 residues. Trimming took off 3 bases at V and 5 bases at J, with 13 bases between the two ends.

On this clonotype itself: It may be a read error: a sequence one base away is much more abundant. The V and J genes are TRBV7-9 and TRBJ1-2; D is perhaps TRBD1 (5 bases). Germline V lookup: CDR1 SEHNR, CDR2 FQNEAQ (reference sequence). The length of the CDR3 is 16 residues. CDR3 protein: CDSSFSAGRDNYGYTF. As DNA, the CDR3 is TGTGACAGCAGCTTTTCAGCGGGACGGGACAACTATGGCTACACCTTC.

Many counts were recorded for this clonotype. CDR3 sequence: CASRRGNTEAFF. The DNA for the CDR3 is TGTGCCTCCCGGAGGGGTAACACTGAAGCTTTCTTT. The chain couples TRBV19 to TRBJ1-1, with D perhaps TRBD1 (5 bases). CDR1 and CDR2 (germline): LNHDA, SQIVND (reference sequence). This CDR3 region has 12 residues. Trimming took 11 bases from V and 2 from J, leaving 12 bases between them. Full variable domain (outside the CDR3, taken from reference TRBV19 and TRBJ1-1): DGGITQSPKYLFRKEGQNVTLSCEQNLNHDAMYWYRQDPGQGLRLIYYSQIVNDFQKGDIAEGYSVSREKKESFPLTVTSAQKNPTAFYLCASRRGNTEAFFGQGTRLTVV.

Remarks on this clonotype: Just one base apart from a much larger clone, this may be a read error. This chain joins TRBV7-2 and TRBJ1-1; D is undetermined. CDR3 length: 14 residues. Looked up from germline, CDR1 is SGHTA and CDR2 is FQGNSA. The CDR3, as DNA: TGTGCCAGCAGCCCGACTGGGTGGAACACTGACGCTTTCTTT. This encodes CASSPTGWNTDAFF.

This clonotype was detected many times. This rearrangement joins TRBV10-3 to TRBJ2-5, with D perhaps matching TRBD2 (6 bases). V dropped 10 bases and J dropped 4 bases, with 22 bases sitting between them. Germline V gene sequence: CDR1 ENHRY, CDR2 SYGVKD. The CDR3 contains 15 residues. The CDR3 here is CATMSTAGLGETQYF. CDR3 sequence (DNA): TGTGCCACCATGTCGACCGCGGGATTGGGAGAGACCCAGTACTTC.

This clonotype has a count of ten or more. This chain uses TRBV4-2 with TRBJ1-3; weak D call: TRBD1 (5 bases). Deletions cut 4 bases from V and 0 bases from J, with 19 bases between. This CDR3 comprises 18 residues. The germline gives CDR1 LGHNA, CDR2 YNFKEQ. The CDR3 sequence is CASSRTHTTTGSGNTIYF. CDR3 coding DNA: TGTGCCAGCAGCCGTACACATACCACAACAGGCTCTGGAAACACCATATATTTT.

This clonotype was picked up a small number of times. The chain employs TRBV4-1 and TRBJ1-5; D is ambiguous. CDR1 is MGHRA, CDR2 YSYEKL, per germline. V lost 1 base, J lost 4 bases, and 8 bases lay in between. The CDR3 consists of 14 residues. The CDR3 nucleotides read TGCGCCAGCAGCCAAGGTAGGGAAAATCAGCCCCAGCATTTT. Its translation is CASSQGRENQPQHF.

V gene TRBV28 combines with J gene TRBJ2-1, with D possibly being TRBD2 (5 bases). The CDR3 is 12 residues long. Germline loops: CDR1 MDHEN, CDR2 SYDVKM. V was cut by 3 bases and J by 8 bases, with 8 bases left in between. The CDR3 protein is CASSLVRDEQFF. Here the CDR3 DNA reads TGTGCCAGCAGTTTGGTGCGGGATGAGCAGTTCTTC. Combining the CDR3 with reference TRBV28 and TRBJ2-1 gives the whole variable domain DVKVTQSSRYLVKRTGEKVFLECVQDMDHENMFWYRQDPGLGLRLIYFSYDVKMKEKGDIPEGYSVSREKKERFSLILESASTNQTSMYLCASSLVRDEQFFGPGTRLTVL.

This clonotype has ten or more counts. CDR3 residues: CASSLSSRNTIYF. CDR3 DNA sequence: TGTGCCAGCAGCTTATCATCCAGAAACACCATATATTTT. The rearrangement joins TRBV7-8 to TRBJ1-3; D is unclear. V lost 2 bases, J lost 5 bases, and 7 bases lay in between. Looked up from germline, CDR1 is SGHVS and CDR2 is FQNEAQ. The CDR3 spans 13 residues.

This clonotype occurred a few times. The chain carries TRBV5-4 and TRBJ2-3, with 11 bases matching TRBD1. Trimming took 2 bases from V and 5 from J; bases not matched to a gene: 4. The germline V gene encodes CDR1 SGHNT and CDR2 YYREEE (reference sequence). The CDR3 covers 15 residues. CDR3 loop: CASSFRTGGLDTQYF. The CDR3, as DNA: TGTGCCAGCAGCTTCCGGACAGGGGGCTTAGATACGCAGTATTTT.

CDR3 amino acids: CASSLGQGKETQYF. The CDR3 DNA is TGTGCCAGCAGCTTAGGACAGGGAAAGGAGACCCAGTACTTC. The V and J genes are TRBV7-3 and TRBJ2-5, with TRBD1 matching over 8 bases. Germline lookup yields CDR1 SGHTA and CDR2 FQGTGA. V shed 2 bases, J shed 5 bases, and the junction held 4 bases outside the gene matches. The CDR3 spans 14 residues.

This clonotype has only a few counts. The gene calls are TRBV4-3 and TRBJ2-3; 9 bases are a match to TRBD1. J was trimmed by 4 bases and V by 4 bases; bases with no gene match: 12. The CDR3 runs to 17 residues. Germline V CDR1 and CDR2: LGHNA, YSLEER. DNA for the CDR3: TGCGCCAGCAGCCCGGCCGTCAGGACAGGGGCTGCAGATACGCAGTATTTT. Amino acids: CASSPAVRTGAADTQYF.

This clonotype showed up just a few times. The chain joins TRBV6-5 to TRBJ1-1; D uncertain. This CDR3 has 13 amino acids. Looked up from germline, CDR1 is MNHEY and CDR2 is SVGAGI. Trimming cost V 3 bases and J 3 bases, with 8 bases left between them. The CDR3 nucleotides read TGTGCCAGCAGTTATGGGCAGCACACTGAAGCTTTCTTT. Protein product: CASSYGQHTEAFF.

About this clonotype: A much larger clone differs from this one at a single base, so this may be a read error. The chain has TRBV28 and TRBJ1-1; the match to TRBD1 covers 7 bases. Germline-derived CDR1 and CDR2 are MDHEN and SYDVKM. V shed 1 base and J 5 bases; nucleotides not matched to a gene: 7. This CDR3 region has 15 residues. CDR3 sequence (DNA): TGTGCCAGCAGTTTATTCCAGGGGGGGACGACTGAAGCTTTCTTT. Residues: CASSLFQGGTTEAFF.

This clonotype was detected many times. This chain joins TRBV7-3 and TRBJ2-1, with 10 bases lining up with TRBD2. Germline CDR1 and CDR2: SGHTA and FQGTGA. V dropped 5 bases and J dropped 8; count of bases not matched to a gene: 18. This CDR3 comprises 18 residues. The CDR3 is CASSPGPLLAGGMYEQFF. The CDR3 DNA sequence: TGTGCCAGCAGCCCCGGACCACTCTTAGCGGGGGGCATGTATGAGCAGTTCTTC. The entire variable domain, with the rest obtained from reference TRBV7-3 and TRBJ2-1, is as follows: GAGVSQTPSNKVTEKGKYVELRCDPISGHTALYWYRQSLGQGPEFLIYFQGTGAADDSGLPNDRFFAVRPEGSVSTLKIQRTERGDSAVYLCASSPGPLLAGGMYEQFFGPGTRLTVL.

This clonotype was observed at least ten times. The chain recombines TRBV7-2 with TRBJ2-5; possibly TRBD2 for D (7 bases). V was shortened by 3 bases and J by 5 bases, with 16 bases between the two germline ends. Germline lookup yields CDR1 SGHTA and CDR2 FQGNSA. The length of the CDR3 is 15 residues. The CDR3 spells CASSFGGGAAETQYF. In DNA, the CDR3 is TGTGCCAGCAGCTTTGGTGGGGGGGCCGCGGAGACCCAGTACTTC.

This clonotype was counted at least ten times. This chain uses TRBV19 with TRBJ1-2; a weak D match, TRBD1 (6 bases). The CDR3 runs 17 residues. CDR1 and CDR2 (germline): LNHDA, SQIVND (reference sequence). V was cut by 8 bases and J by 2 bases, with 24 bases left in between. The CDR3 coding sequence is TGTGCCAGTGGACCACTGCTAACAGGGATAACAAACTATGGCTACACCTTC. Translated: CASGPLLTGITNYGYTF.

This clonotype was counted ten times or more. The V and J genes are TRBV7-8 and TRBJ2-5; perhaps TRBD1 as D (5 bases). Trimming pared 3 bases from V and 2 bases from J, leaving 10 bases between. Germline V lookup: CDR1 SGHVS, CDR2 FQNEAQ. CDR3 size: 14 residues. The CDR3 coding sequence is TGTGCCAGCAGCTTCCCAGGGAATCAAGAGACCCAGTACTTC. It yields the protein CASSFPGNQETQYF.